The 11 T cell receptor beta chains reported below all come from one sample, sequenced in a study of CD8 T cells in ankylosing spondylitis. Points from the study as a whole: Under 10 highly homologous variants formed a TCR beta motif that appeared characteristic of ankylosing spondylitis blood.

For these TCRs, the target antigens are not known. TCRdb re-called the 5' RACE reads with MiXCR, one entry per CDR3 protein. The sample has 350,000 to 550,000 distinct CDR3 sequences, about 24% seen once. Material: blood, either unsorted or a sorted T cell fraction (not recorded which). The receptor set was obtained from a male donor with ankylosing spondylitis.

The table lists this clonotype with a few counts. V and J are TRBV29-1 and TRBJ2-7; unclear D gene. From germline, CDR1 is SQVTM and CDR2 ANQGSEA. The CDR3 runs 10 residues. Trimming stripped 8 bases from V and 0 bases from J, with 5 bases between. The CDR3 is CSKISYEQYV. As DNA, the CDR3 is TGCAGCAAGATCTCCTACGAGCAGTACGTC.

This clonotype showed up just a few times. V gene TRBV6-1 combines with J gene TRBJ1-3; D perhaps matches TRBD1 (5 bases). CDR1 and CDR2 from the germline V gene are MNHNS and SASEGT. V was pared by 0 bases and J by 3 bases, with 12 bases between. The CDR3 spans 16 residues. CDR3 coding DNA: TGTGCCAGCAGTGAAGCGAAGGGGAGTAGTGGAAACACCATATATTTT. This encodes CASSEAKGSSGNTIYF.

The gene calls are TRBV6-2 or TRBV6-3 and TRBJ1-1; D is ambiguous. Germline CDR1 is MNHEY and CDR2 is SVGEGT. There are 14 residues in the CDR3. V was shortened by 5 bases and J by 0 bases, with 10 bases between the two germline ends. DNA of the CDR3: TGTGCCAGCAGTCGCCCGATTCTGAACACTGAAGCTTTCTTT. This encodes CASSRPILNTEAFF.

This clonotype came up a few times. The V gene is TRBV5-1, the J gene TRBJ2-3; possible D gene TRBD2, 6 bases. The CDR3 extends over 15 amino acids. V shed 4 bases and J shed 6 bases, with 18 bases lying between them. The germline V gene encodes CDR1 SGHRS and CDR2 YFSETQ. The CDR3 DNA follows: TGCGCCAGCAGCAGAGGAGGGCCTGGGGTTGATACGCAGTATTTT. The encoded protein is CASSRGGPGVDTQYF.

The chain uses TRBV6-5 and TRBJ2-1, with TRBD2 identical over 7 bases. V was pared by 2 bases and J by 6 bases, with 7 bases of the junction left unmatched. Per germline, CDR1 MNHEY and CDR2 SVGAGI. The CDR3 is made up of 15 amino acids. The CDR3 region has the DNA TGTGCCAGCAGTTACCGGGCGGGAGAATCCAATGAGCAGTTCTTC. It yields the protein CASSYRAGESNEQFF.

This clonotype was picked up a small number of times. The V and J genes are TRBV20-1 and TRBJ1-5; 8 positions match TRBD1. With 1 base clipped from V and 4 bases from J, the junction kept 9 bases outside the gene matches. The CDR3 is 16 residues long. Germline CDR1 is DFQATT and CDR2 is SNEGSKA (reference sequence). The CDR3 here is CSARGGAGGLNQPQHF. The CDR3 DNA reads as TGCAGTGCTAGAGGGGGGGCAGGGGGCTTGAATCAGCCCCAGCATTTT.

This clonotype was seen more than once but under ten times. The genes are TRBV7-6 and TRBJ2-2, with a tentative D call TRBD2 (6 bases). The germline V gene has CDR1 SGHVS and CDR2 FNYEAQ. The CDR3 runs to 14 residues. Trimming shortened V by 2 bases and J by 3 bases, and 7 bases separated the two germline ends. CDR3 region: CASSLKRDTGELFF. DNA for the CDR3: TGTGCCAGCAGCTTAAAGCGGGACACCGGGGAGCTGTTTTTT.

The chain uses TRBV6-5 and TRBJ1-1, with unresolved D. The CDR3 runs 15 residues. V was cut by 0 bases and J by 1 base, with 9 bases left in between. Germline V gene data show CDR1 as MNHEY and CDR2 as SVGAGI. CDR3 bases: TGTGCCAGCAGTTACTCGATTTCGGGGAACACTGAAGCTTTCTTT. Protein product: CASSYSISGNTEAFF.

The rearrangement links TRBV3-1 to TRBJ2-4; possible D gene TRBD2, 7 bases. This CDR3 contains 15 residues. Germline CDR1 is LGHDT and CDR2 is YNNKEL (reference sequence). V was clipped by 0 bases and J by 10 bases, with 16 bases between them. In DNA, the CDR3 is TGTGCCAGCAGCCAAGAGGGGGGGCCCCGGGGGATTCAGTACTTC. It translates to CASSQEGGPRGIQYF.

The gene calls are TRBV7-8 and TRBJ1-2; D call uncertain. The CDR3 has 13 residues. Germline assignment: CDR1 SGHVS and CDR2 FQNEAQ. V gave up 5 bases and J gave up 2 bases, with 9 bases separating them. DNA of the CDR3: TGTGCCAGCAGCCTCCGGGAAAACTATGGCTACACCTTC. As protein: CASSLRENYGYTF.

This chain connects TRBV7-2 to TRBJ2-1; 14 positions agree with TRBD2. V dropped 1 base and J dropped 6; count of bases not matched to a gene: 5. The CDR3 has 17 residues. Germline values: CDR1 SGHTA, CDR2 FQGNSA. CDR3 protein: CASSLGPGTSGSNEQFF. The CDR3 coding sequence is TGTGCCAGCAGCTTAGGTCCCGGGACTAGCGGGAGCAATGAGCAGTTCTTC.